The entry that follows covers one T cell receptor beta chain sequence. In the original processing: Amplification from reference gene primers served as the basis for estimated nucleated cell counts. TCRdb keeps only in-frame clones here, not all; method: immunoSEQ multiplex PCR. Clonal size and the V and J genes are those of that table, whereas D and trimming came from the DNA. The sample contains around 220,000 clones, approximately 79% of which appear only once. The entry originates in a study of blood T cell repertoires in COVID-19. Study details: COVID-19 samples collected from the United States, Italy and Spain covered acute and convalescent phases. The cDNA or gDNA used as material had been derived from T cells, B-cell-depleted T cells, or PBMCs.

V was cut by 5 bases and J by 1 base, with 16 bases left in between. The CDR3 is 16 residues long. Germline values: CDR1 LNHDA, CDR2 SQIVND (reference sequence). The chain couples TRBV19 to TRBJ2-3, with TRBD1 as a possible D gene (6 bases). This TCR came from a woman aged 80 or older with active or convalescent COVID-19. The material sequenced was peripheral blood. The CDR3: CASSGQRTAGTDTQYF. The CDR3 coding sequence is TGTGCCAGTAGTGGACAACGGACAGCTGGCACAGATACGCAGTATTTT.